A single sample gave rise to the 17 T cell receptor beta chains below, sequenced in a study of blood T cells in healthy people across ages. Primers used in a second PCR of about 7 to 12 cycles were a sample-barcoded 5' primer and a J-beta primer mix. TCRdb passed the 5' RACE reads through MiXCR, listing each CDR3 protein once. This sample has roughly 1.5 million distinct CDR3 sequences, with around 40% found just once. Sequenced: blood. Source of these receptors: a woman between 18 and 30 years old in good health.

This clonotype has only one observation. The rearrangement uses TRBV15 and TRBJ1-1, with a weak D call TRBD1 (6 bases). Germline loops: CDR1 LNHNV, CDR2 YYDKDF (reference sequence). This CDR3 region has 16 residues. Between the trimmed V and J ends, which lost 0 bases and 4 bases, there was a span of 15 bases. In DNA, the CDR3 is TGTGCCACCAGCAGAGATTGGGCAGGGGTGGGCACTGAAGCTTTCTTT. Translating it yields CATSRDWAGVGTEAFF.

The chain carries TRBV6-5 and TRBJ2-7; 7 positions match TRBD1. The trim removed 4 bases at V and 5 bases at J, leaving 8 bases unmatched. The CDR3 is 14 residues long. Germline V gene data show CDR1 as MNHEY and CDR2 as SVGAGI. The CDR3 protein is CASSSPGQSHEQYF. CDR3 nucleotides: TGTGCCAGCAGTTCACCGGGACAGAGCCACGAGCAGTACTTC.

This chain connects TRBV12-3 or TRBV12-4 to TRBJ1-1; no firm D call. Deletions cut 9 bases from V and 0 bases from J, with 17 bases between. CDR3 size: 15 residues. The CDR3 DNA reads as TGTGCCAGGAATAGCAGGCGGAACATGAACACTGAAGCTTTCTTT. Translating gives CARNSRRNMNTEAFF.

This clonotype was counted between two and nine times. The V and J genes are TRBV7-8 and TRBJ2-1, with D possibly TRBD2 on 6 matching bases. Trimming pared 4 bases from V and 7 bases from J, leaving 14 bases between. Germline CDR1 SGHVS, CDR2 FQNEAQ. The CDR3 is made up of 14 amino acids. The CDR3 DNA is TGTGCCAGCAGCTCCCCCGGGACTCCGAATGAGCAGTTCTTC. Encoded protein: CASSSPGTPNEQFF.

A few counts support this clonotype. The chain is built from TRBV15 and TRBJ2-3; D is perhaps TRBD2 (6 bases). Germline assignment: CDR1 LNHNV and CDR2 YYDKDF (reference sequence). Trimming cost V 1 base and J 0 bases, with 14 bases left between them. CDR3 length: 17 residues. This CDR3 reads CATSRGDFAYSTDTQYF. The CDR3 DNA follows: TGTGCCACCAGCAGAGGGGACTTCGCCTATAGCACAGATACGCAGTATTTT.

This clonotype was seen only a few times. This chain connects TRBV28 to TRBJ1-2; D is uncertain. Germline values: CDR1 MDHEN, CDR2 SYDVKM. This CDR3 contains 22 residues. The germline V and J ends were trimmed by 1 base and 0 bases, with 30 bases remaining between them. This chain's CDR3 is CASSLYPNLLGPLSRANYGYTF. CDR3 bases: TGTGCCAGCAGTTTATATCCTAACCTTCTCGGACCTTTGAGCCGGGCTAACTATGGCTACACCTTC.

This clonotype was seen a few times. This chain joins TRBV6-1 and TRBJ2-7, with a tentative D call TRBD1 (6 bases). The CDR3 extends over 13 amino acids. Germline loops: CDR1 MNHNS, CDR2 SASEGT. V shed 6 bases and J shed 7 bases, with 16 bases lying between them. The CDR3 loop reads CASSERQEREQYF. The CDR3 DNA sequence: TGTGCCAGCAGCGAAAGACAGGAGCGGGAGCAGTACTTC.

This clonotype was counted between two and nine times. The V and J genes are TRBV7-2 and TRBJ2-3; 10 bases are shared with TRBD2. The CDR3 runs 14 residues. CDR1 is SGHTA, CDR2 FQGNSA, per germline. V trimming: 6 bases; J trimming: 4 bases; junction bases outside the gene matches: 4. The CDR3 DNA follows: TGTGCCAGCAGGATAGCGGGAGGAGCAGATACGCAGTATTTT. Amino acid sequence: CASRIAGGADTQYF.

The chain uses TRBV6-2 or TRBV6-3 and TRBJ2-7, with D possibly matching TRBD1 (6 bases). The CDR3 is 17 amino acids. Germline CDR1 is MNHEY and CDR2 is SVGEGT. Trimming stripped 7 bases from V and 3 bases from J, with 25 bases between. CDR3 region: CASTSLGTLFRSYEQYF. CDR3 sequence (DNA): TGTGCCAGCACCTCACTCGGGACACTATTTAGGAGCTACGAGCAGTACTTC.

This clonotype was seen a handful of times. The V call is TRBV20-1, the J call TRBJ2-5, with a possible D match to TRBD2 (6 bases). Per the germline V gene, CDR1 is DFQATT and CDR2 is SNEGSKA (reference sequence). The V and J ends lost 2 bases and 0 bases respectively, with 13 bases between them. The CDR3 has 15 residues. The CDR3 loop is CSARSGGEYQETQYF. The DNA of the CDR3 is TGCAGTGCTAGATCCGGCGGGGAGTACCAAGAGACCCAGTACTTC.

The sample holds one count of this clonotype. V and J are TRBV30 and TRBJ1-5, with D possibly TRBD1 on 6 matching bases. V was shortened by 2 bases and J by 1 base, with 12 bases between the two germline ends. This CDR3 contains 15 residues. The germline V gene has CDR1 GTSNPN and CDR2 SVGIG (reference sequence). The CDR3 spells CAWSSGGMSNQPQHF. As DNA, the CDR3 is TGTGCCTGGAGTTCCGGGGGCATGAGCAATCAGCCCCAGCATTTT.

This clonotype was picked up a small number of times. The V gene is TRBV4-3, the J gene TRBJ2-2, with a weak D call TRBD2 (5 bases). Between the trimmed V and J ends, which lost 4 bases and 0 bases, there was a span of 12 bases. The CDR3 is made up of 16 amino acids. CDR1 and CDR2 from the germline V gene are LGHNA and YSLEER. The CDR3 sequence is CASSLSVTANTGELFF. The CDR3 coding sequence is TGCGCCAGCAGCCTTAGCGTCACCGCGAACACCGGGGAGCTGTTTTTT.

The rearrangement joins TRBV20-1 to TRBJ1-1; no clear D. CDR3 length: 13 amino acids. The V end lost 6 bases, the J end lost 5 bases, and 16 bases lay between the germline ends. From germline, CDR1 is DFQATT and CDR2 SNEGSKA (reference sequence). The CDR3 loop is CSALRGPGTEAFF. Here the CDR3 DNA reads TGCAGTGCCCTCCGCGGGCCGGGGACTGAAGCTTTCTTT.

The J gene is TRBJ1-2, the V gene TRBV3-1; 7 nucleotides match TRBD1. Germline CDR1 and CDR2: LGHDT and YNNKEL (reference sequence). CDR3 length: 14 residues. V lost 6 bases and J lost 6; bases outside the gene matches: 10. The DNA of the CDR3 is TGTGCCAGCAGTCGCCATGACAGGGTTGATGGCTACACCTTC. Translated, it gives CASSRHDRVDGYTF.

This clonotype was counted only a few times. J is TRBJ2-1 and V is TRBV25-1, with 8 positions matching TRBD2. Per germline, CDR1 MGHDK and CDR2 SYGVNS. V trimming: 3 bases; J trimming: 3 bases; junction bases outside the gene matches: 4. The CDR3 loop spans 15 amino acids. CDR3 sequence reads: CASSDLAGVYNEQFF. CDR3 nucleotides: TGTGCCAGCAGTGACCTAGCGGGTGTCTACAATGAGCAGTTCTTC.

V is TRBV4-1 and J is TRBJ2-7; 10 nucleotides match TRBD1. With V trimmed by 4 bases and J by 3 bases, 6 bases remained unmatched. The CDR3 has 15 amino acids. The V gene's germline CDR1 is MGHRA and CDR2 YSYEKL. DNA for the CDR3: TGCGCCAGCAGCCGTGGGACAGGGGTGGTCTACGAGCAGTACTTC. This codes for CASSRGTGVVYEQYF.

J is TRBJ2-5 and V is TRBV28; 8 positions agree with TRBD2. Germline V gene data show CDR1 as MDHEN and CDR2 as SYDVKM. V shed 5 bases, J shed 6 bases, and the junction held 8 bases outside the gene matches. The CDR3 sequence is 14 residues long. CDR3 residues: CASSPRGGLQTQYF. The DNA for the CDR3 is TGTGCCAGCAGTCCCCGGGGGGGGTTGCAGACCCAGTACTTC.